This TCR beta chain was retrieved from a study of cytomegalovirus exposure and HLA in healthy donors (dated by TCRdb to 2016 to 2017). The study in broad terms: According to a later analysis, the roughly 130 validation repertoires were produced on the same platform as the approximately 610 repertoires of the first cohort. To predict cytomegalovirus infection status, the study brought together high-throughput TCR immunosequencing, statistical association of individual TCRs with disease status, and machine learning. The study aimed to test whether signatures of past pathogen exposure could be identified by cataloging public T cell receptors. Along with the roughly 670-subject first cohort, a separate validation cohort of over 90 different subjects was used. Broad study findings and their caveats: In vitro tests confirmed that a few of the cytomegalovirus-associated TCR beta chains recognize cytomegalovirus antigens. A later analysis had no HLA typing for the validation cohort, so co-occurrence there was scored across all 110 or so repertoires. The study listed 170 or so TCR beta chains as associated with cytomegalovirus. The classifier was reported to diagnose cytomegalovirus status with high specificity and sensitivity in both the original and validation cohorts. While some public TCRs were present in many individuals, most TCR sequences turned up only very rarely across donors. According to the authors, the approach could potentially be generalized to other disease states and immunological phenotypes. In a later analysis, TCRs clustered in the first cohort were found to also tend to co-occur in the 100 to 150 validation repertoires, with about 94% of cluster scores above 0.

Worth noting for this clone: Its antigen is unknown. It has no much larger one-base neighbor in the sample; base qualities were not kept.

The CDR3 goes from the cysteine to the phenylalanine over 15 residues. Only CDR3 DNA is held: 45 bases, read in frame from base 1. The germline ends are 15 bases apart after V is trimmed by 5 bases and J by 7 bases. The CDR1 and CDR2 encoded by the germline V gene (reference sequence) are SEHNR and FQNEAQ. The library was prepared using the immunoSEQ multiplex PCR assay. The paper's data handling went like this. A statistical classification framework was developed to diagnose cytomegalovirus status using the catalog of TCR beta chain sequences. Held by TCRdb, this immuneACCESS table contains in-frame sequences only and omits some clones. Under half of the omission traces to an unresolved V gene where checked; the cause of the rest is unknown. V and J calls and clone size come straight from that table; D and trimming were deduced from the DNA. The sample profile shows about 98,000 clones; about 83% of them were found once. Together, the top ten hold roughly 3.8% of the sample.

Separate from the approximately 670-subject first cohort, the validation cohort of about 110 subjects was the group to which the donors belonged. Recombination connected TRBV7-9 to TRBJ1-6, and TRBD1 may be the D gene, going by 5 matching bases. Sequenced sample: PBMCs. The sequence came from a woman in her thirties in good health and CMV-seronegative. Here is the DNA: TGTGCCAGCAGCCCTAGGGGCAGTTTAAATTCACCCCTCCACTTT. Its amino acids are CASSPRGSLNSPLHF.